This paragraph covers one T cell receptor (beta chain) sequence. Its antigen is still unknown. The data originate from a study of T cell responses to AZD1222 COVID-19 vaccine. Study-wide results and limits: Baseline seropositives among AZD1222 recipients totaled only five to seven. CD4 TCRs covered the whole spike, strongest at regions 160-218 and 743-854. Nearly half of unique spike-specific TCRs reportedly avoided B.1.351 and B.1.1.7 mutated regions. Donors skewed white British and female; clonal diversity was possibly underestimated.

V shed 5 bases and J shed 3 bases, with 11 bases lying between them. Germline-derived CDR1 and CDR2 are MDHEN and SYDVKM. The length of the CDR3 is 15 residues. Profiling relied on immunoSEQ multiplex PCR, and the TCRdb table lists in-frame clones only, not all of them. The table includes around 110,000 clones, roughly nine tenths detected once. The sequences come from peripheral blood, collected on day 0 of AZD1222 vaccination. The origin of this receptor is an adult in good health. The J gene is TRBJ1-6, the V gene TRBV28; weak D call: TRBD1 (6 bases). The CDR3 bases are TGTGCCAGCAGTGCCCGGACAGACTATAATTCACCCCTCCACTTT. As protein: CASSARTDYNSPLHF.